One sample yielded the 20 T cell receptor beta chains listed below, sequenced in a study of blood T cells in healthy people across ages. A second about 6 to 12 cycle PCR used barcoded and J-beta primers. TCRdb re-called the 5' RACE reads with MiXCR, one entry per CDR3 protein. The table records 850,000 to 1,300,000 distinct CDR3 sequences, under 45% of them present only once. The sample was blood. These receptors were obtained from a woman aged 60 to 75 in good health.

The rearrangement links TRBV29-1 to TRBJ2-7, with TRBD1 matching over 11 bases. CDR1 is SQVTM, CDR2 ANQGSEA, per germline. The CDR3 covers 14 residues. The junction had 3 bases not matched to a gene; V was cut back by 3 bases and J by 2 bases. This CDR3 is CSVDSGQGAYEQYF. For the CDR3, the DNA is TGCAGCGTTGACTCGGGACAGGGGGCCTACGAGCAGTACTTC.

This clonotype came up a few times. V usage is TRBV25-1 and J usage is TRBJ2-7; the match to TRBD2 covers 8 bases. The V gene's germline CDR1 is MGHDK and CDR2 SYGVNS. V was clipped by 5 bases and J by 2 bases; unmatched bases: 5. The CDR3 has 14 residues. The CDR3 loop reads CASSKREPPYEQYF. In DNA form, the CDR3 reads TGTGCCAGCAGTAAGCGGGAGCCCCCCTACGAGCAGTACTTC.

In DNA, the CDR3 is TGTGCCAGCAGCCAGCTAGCGGGAGTTTATACAGATACGCAGTATTTT. Amino acids: CASSQLAGVYTDTQYF. The chain employs TRBV7-6 and TRBJ2-3; TRBD2 aligns across 10 bases. Trimming removed 5 bases from V and 3 bases from J; junction bases left unmatched: 8. CDR3 length equals 16 residues. Germline-derived CDR1 and CDR2 are SGHVS and FNYEAQ. Together with reference TRBV7-6 and TRBJ2-3, the CDR3 gives the full variable domain: GAGVSQSPRYKVTKRGQDVALRCDPISGHVSLYWYRQALGQGPEFLTYFNYEAQQDKSGLPNDRFSAERPEGSISTLTIQRTEQRDSAMYRCASSQLAGVYTDTQYFGPGTRLTVL.

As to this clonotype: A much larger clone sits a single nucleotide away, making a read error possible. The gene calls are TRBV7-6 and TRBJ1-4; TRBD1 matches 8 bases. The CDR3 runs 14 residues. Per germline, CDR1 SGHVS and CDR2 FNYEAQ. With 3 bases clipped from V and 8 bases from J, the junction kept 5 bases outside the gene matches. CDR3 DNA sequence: TGTGCCAGCAGCTTCGGACAGGGACGGGAAAAACTGTTTTTT. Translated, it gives CASSFGQGREKLFF.

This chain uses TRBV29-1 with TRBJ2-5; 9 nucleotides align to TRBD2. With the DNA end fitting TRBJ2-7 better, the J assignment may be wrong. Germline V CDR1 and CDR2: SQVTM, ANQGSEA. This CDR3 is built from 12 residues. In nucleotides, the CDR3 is TGCAGCGGGGGGGGAGCGGGAGGCGAGCAGTACTTC. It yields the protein CSGGGAGGEQYF.

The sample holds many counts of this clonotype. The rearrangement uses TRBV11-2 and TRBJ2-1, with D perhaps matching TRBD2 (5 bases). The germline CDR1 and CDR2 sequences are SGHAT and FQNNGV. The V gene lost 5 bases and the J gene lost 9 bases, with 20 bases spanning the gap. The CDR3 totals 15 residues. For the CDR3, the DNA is TGTGCCAGCAGCCCCAGAGCCACACTAGAGTGTGAGCAGTTCTTC. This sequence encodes CASSPRATLECEQFF. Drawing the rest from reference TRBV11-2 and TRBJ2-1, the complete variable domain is EAGVAQSPRYKIIEKRQSVAFWCNPISGHATLYWYQQILGQGPKLLIQFQNNGVVDDSQLPKDRFSAERLKGVDSTLKIQPAKLEDSAVYLCASSPRATLECEQFFGPGTRLTVL.

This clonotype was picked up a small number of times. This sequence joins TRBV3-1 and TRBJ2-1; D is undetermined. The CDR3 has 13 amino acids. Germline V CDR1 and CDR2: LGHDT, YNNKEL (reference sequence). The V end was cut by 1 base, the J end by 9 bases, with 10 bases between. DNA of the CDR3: TGTGCCAGCAGCCAAGGACAATGGAGTGAGCAGTTCTTC. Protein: CASSQGQWSEQFF.

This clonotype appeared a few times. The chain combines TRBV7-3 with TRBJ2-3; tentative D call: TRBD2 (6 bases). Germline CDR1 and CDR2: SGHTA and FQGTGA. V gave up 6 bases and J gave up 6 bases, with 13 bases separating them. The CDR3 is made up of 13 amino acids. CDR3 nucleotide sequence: TGTGCCAGCAGTTATGGAGGGTCGGATACGCAGTATTTT. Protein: CASSYGGSDTQYF.

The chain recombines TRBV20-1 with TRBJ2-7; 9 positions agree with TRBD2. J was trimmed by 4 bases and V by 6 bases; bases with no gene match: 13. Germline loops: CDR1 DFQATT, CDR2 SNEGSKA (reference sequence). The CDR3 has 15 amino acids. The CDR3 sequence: CSAVSFSGRGYEQYF. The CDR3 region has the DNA TGCAGTGCCGTTTCCTTTAGCGGGAGAGGGTACGAGCAGTACTTC.

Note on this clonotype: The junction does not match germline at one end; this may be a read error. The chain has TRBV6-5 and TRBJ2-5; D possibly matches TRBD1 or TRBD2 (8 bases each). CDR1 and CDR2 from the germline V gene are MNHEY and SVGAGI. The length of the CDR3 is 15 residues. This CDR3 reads CTSSPGGTGQETQYF. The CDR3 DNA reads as TGTACCAGCAGCCCGGGGGGGACAGGACAAGAGACCCAGTACTTC.

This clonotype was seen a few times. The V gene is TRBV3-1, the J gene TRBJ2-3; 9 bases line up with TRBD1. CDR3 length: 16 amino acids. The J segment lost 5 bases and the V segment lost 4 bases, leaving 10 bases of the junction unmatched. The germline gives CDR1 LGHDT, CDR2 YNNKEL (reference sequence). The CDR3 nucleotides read TGTGCCAGCAGCCCCGGGACAGGGTGGAGCGGAGATACGCAGTATTTT. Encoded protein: CASSPGTGWSGDTQYF.

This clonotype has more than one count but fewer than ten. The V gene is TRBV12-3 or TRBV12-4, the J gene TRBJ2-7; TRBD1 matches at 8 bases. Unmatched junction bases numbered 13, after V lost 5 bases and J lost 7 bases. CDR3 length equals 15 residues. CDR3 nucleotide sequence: TGTGCCAGCAGTCCCCGGACAGGGAAATTAGTAGAGCAGTACTTC. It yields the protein CASSPRTGKLVEQYF.

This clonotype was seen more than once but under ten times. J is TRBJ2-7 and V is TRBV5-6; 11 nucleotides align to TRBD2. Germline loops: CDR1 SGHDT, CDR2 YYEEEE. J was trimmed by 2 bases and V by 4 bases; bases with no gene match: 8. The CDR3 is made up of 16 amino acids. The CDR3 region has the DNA TGTGCCAGCAGCCAGGGACTAGCGGAACGCCCCTACGAGCAGTACTTC. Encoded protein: CASSQGLAERPYEQYF.

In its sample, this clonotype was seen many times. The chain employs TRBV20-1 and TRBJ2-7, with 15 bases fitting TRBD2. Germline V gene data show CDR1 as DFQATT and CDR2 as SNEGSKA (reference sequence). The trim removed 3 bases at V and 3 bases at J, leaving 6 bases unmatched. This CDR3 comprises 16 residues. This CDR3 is CSASGTSGRLNYEQYF. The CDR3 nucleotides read TGCAGTGCTAGCGGGACTAGCGGGAGGTTGAACTACGAGCAGTACTTC.

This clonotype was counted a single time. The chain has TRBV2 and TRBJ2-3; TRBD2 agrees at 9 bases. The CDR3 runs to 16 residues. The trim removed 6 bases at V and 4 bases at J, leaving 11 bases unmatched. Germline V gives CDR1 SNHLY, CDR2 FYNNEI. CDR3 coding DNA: TGTGCCAGCAGAATTAGCGGGAGTTGGTCGGCAGATACGCAGTATTTT. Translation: CASRISGSWSADTQYF.

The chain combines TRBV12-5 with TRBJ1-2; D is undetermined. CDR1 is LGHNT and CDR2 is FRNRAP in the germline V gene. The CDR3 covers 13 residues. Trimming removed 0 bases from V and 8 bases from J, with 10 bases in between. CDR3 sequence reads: CASGLVRGRGYTF. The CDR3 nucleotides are TGTGCTAGTGGTTTGGTACGCGGACGCGGCTACACCTTC.

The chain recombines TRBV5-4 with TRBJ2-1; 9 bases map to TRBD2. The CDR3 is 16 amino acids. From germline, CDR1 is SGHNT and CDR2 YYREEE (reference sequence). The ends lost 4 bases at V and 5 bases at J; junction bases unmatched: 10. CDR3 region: CASSRSGSGGNNEQFF. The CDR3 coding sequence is TGTGCCAGCAGCAGGTCGGGTAGCGGGGGAAACAATGAGCAGTTCTTC. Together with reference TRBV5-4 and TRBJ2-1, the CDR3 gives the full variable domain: ETGVTQSPTHLIKTRGQQVTLRCSSQSGHNTVSWYQQALGQGPQFIFQYYREEENGRGNFPPRFSGLQFPNYSSELNVNALELDDSALYLCASSRSGSGGNNEQFFGPGTRLTVL.

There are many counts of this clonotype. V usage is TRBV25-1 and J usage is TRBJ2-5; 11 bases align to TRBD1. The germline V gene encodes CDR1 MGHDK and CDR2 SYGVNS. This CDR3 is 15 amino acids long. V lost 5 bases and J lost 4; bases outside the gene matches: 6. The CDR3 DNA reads TGTGCCAGCAGTCCGCCTGGGACAGGGGGAGAGACCCAGTACTTC. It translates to CASSPPGTGGETQYF.

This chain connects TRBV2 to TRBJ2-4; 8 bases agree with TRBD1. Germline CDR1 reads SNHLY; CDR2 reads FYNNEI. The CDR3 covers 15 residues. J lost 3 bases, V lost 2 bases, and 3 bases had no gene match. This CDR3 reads CASSEQGAVKNIQYF. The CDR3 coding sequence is TGTGCCAGCAGTGAACAGGGGGCTGTCAAAAACATTCAGTACTTC.

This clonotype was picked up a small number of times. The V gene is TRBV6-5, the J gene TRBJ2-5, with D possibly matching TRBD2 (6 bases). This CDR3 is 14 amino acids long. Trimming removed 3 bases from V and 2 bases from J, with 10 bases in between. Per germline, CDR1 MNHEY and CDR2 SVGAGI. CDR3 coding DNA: TGTGCCAGCAGTTATGGGGGGAATCAAGAGACCCAGTACTTC. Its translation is CASSYGGNQETQYF.